Listed here are 27 T cell receptor beta chains from one sample, sequenced in a study of OX40 agonist ivuxolimab in advanced cancers. Assay: immunoSEQ multiplex PCR; the TCRdb copy retains only in-frame clones and omits some. The top ten hold 4% of the sample, which has about 69,000 clones, 70% to 90% seen once. The sample in question was CD4+ or CD8+ T cells sorted from blood, obtained in a trial of the OX40 agonist ivuxolimab. All receptors derive from an adult with an advanced solid tumor such as melanoma, head and neck, liver or kidney cancer.

This clone was observed a single time. The CDR3 here is CASSNGQLSGANVLTF. CDR3 DNA sequence: TGCGCCAGCAGCAACGGACAACTCTCTGGGGCCAACGTCCTGACTTTC. The gene calls are TRBV5-1 and TRBJ2-6, with a weak D call TRBD1 (5 bases). V lost 4 bases and J 0 bases, leaving 11 bases between the germline ends. The CDR3 contains 16 residues. Germline loops: CDR1 SGHRS, CDR2 YFSETQ. Using reference TRBV5-1 and TRBJ2-6 for the parts outside the CDR3, the full variable domain is KAGVTQTPRYLIKTRGQQVTLSCSPISGHRSVSWYQQTPGQGLQFLFEYFSETQRNKGNFPGRFSGRQFSNSRSEMNVSTLELGDSALYLCASSNGQLSGANVLTFGAGSRLTVL.

This clone was seen just once. This sequence joins TRBV27 and TRBJ2-7; 9 bases line up with TRBD1. The CDR3 runs 16 residues. Germline V gives CDR1 MNHEY, CDR2 SMNVEV (reference sequence). The trim removed 7 bases at V and 7 bases at J, leaving 17 bases unmatched. CDR3 loop: CASIPTTGTGILEQYF. The CDR3 nucleotides are TGTGCCAGCATCCCGACAACCGGGACAGGGATATTAGAGCAGTACTTC.

This rearrangement joins TRBV7-3 to TRBJ1-2; possible D gene TRBD1, 6 bases. This CDR3 comprises 13 residues. CDR1 and CDR2 from the germline V gene are SGHTA and FQGTGA. The V and J ends lost 5 bases and 6 bases respectively, with 13 bases between them. The CDR3 DNA follows: TGTGCCAGCAGCCCCGGACAGTCCCATGGCTACACCTTC. It specifies CASSPGQSHGYTF. Filled out from reference TRBV7-3 and TRBJ1-2, the complete variable domain reads GAGVSQTPSNKVTEKGKYVELRCDPISGHTALYWYRQSLGQGPEFLIYFQGTGAADDSGLPNDRFFAVRPEGSVSTLKIQRTERGDSAVYLCASSPGQSHGYTFGSGTRLTVV.

The chain joins TRBV11-1 to TRBJ2-2; tentatively, D is TRBD1 (6 bases). This CDR3 spans 16 amino acids. Germline V lookup: CDR1 SGHAT, CDR2 FQDESV (reference sequence). V was trimmed by 0 bases and J by 4 bases, leaving 12 bases between them. CDR3 nucleotides: TGTGCCAGCAGCTTAGCAAGGACAGCCTCCACCGGGGAGCTGTTTTTT. Translated: CASSLARTASTGELFF.

The genes are TRBV7-2 and TRBJ1-3; 7 nucleotides line up with TRBD1. V dropped 7 bases and J dropped 4; count of bases not matched to a gene: 10. The length of the CDR3 is 15 residues. CDR1 and CDR2 (germline): SGHTA, FQGNSA. In DNA, the CDR3 is TGTGCCAGCATCTCGAGGAGGGGGCAGGGAAACACCATATATTTT. Translated: CASISRRGQGNTIYF. Drawing the rest from reference TRBV7-2 and TRBJ1-3, the complete variable domain is GAGVSQSPSNKVTEKGKDVELRCDPISGHTALYWYRQSLGQGLEFLIYFQGNSAPDKSGLPSDRFSAERTGGSVSTLTIQRTQQEDSAVYLCASISRRGQGNTIYFGEGSWLTVV.

V and J are TRBV19 and TRBJ2-5; D not resolved. The CDR3 runs to 16 residues. Germline V gives CDR1 LNHDA, CDR2 SQIVND (reference sequence). Trimming took 3 bases from V and 0 from J, leaving 14 bases between them. The CDR3 reads CASSMSRELYQETQYF. The CDR3 nucleotides read TGTGCCAGTAGTATGTCGCGAGAGTTGTACCAAGAGACCCAGTACTTC.

This clone was counted a single time. The rearrangement links TRBV7-9 to TRBJ1-4; 8 bases match TRBD1. Per the germline V gene, CDR1 is SEHNR and CDR2 is FQNEAQ (reference sequence). The CDR3 totals 16 residues. The trim removed 5 bases at V and 4 bases at J, leaving 9 bases unmatched. CDR3 DNA: TGTGCCAGCAGCCAAGGACAGGGATCATTTAATGAAAAACTGTTTTTT. Translated, it gives CASSQGQGSFNEKLFF.

The rearrangement uses TRBV30 and TRBJ1-4; the match to TRBD1 covers 7 bases. The germline V gene has CDR1 GTSNPN and CDR2 SVGIG (reference sequence). There are 15 residues in the CDR3. With 3 bases clipped from V and 0 bases from J, the junction kept 4 bases outside the gene matches. CDR3 sequence reads: CAWRTGTATNEKLFF. CDR3 coding DNA: TGTGCCTGGAGGACCGGGACAGCAACTAATGAAAAACTGTTTTTT. Together with reference TRBV30 and TRBJ1-4, the CDR3 gives the full variable domain: SQTIHQWPATLVQPVGSPLSLECTVEGTSNPNLYWYRQAAGRGLQLLFYSVGIGQISSEVPQNLSASRPQDRQFILSSKKLLLSDSGFYLCAWRTGTATNEKLFFGSGTQLSVL.

The chain uses TRBV5-1 and TRBJ2-7; TRBD1 matches at 8 bases. The V and J ends lost 4 bases and 2 bases, in that order; junction bases with no gene match: 5. The germline CDR1 and CDR2 sequences are SGHRS and YFSETQ. This CDR3 is built from 14 residues. CDR3 bases: TGCGCCAGCAGCCTGGACAGGGACGCCTACGAGCAGTACTTC. Translation: CASSLDRDAYEQYF.

The chain carries TRBV28 and TRBJ2-7, with unresolved D. This CDR3 comprises 13 residues. Trimming stripped 5 bases from V and 3 bases from J, with 11 bases between. Germline lookup yields CDR1 MDHEN and CDR2 SYDVKM. CDR3 DNA: TGTGCCAGCAGTCAAAGGACGATCTACGAGCAGTACTTC. It yields the protein CASSQRTIYEQYF.

This clone is a singleton in its sample. The chain is built from TRBV19 and TRBJ2-3; D unresolved. Germline CDR1 reads LNHDA; CDR2 reads SQIVND (reference sequence). This CDR3 has 13 residues. V lost 4 bases, J lost 1 base, and 6 bases lay in between. DNA of the CDR3: TGTGCCAGTAGTACCCTGGGCACAGATACGCAGTATTTT. Protein: CASSTLGTDTQYF.

The gene calls are TRBV5-1 and TRBJ2-3; D not resolved. The CDR3 spans 16 residues. V gave up 5 bases and J gave up 2 bases, with 18 bases separating them. CDR1 and CDR2 from the germline V gene are SGHRS and YFSETQ. The chain's CDR3 is CASRVLLTDSTDTQYF. CDR3 nucleotide sequence: TGCGCCAGCAGGGTCCTCCTTACAGATTCCACAGATACGCAGTATTTT.

The chain combines TRBV5-4 with TRBJ1-1; D call uncertain. With 0 bases removed from V and 1 base from J, the gap between germline ends came to 7 bases. CDR3 size: 14 residues. CDR1 and CDR2 from the germline V gene are SGHNT and YYREEE (reference sequence). The DNA for the CDR3 is TGTGCCAGCAGCTTGGAACACGGGAACACTGAAGCTTTCTTT. The encoded protein is CASSLEHGNTEAFF. Complete variable domain (other parts from reference TRBV5-4 and TRBJ1-1): ETGVTQSPTHLIKTRGQQVTLRCSSQSGHNTVSWYQQALGQGPQFIFQYYREEENGRGNFPPRFSGLQFPNYSSELNVNALELDDSALYLCASSLEHGNTEAFFGQGTRLTVV.

The J gene is TRBJ2-1, the V gene TRBV7-9; D is undetermined. This CDR3 has 12 amino acids. Looked up from germline, CDR1 is SEHNR and CDR2 is FQNEAQ (reference sequence). V was cut by 5 bases and J by 9 bases, with 11 bases left in between. The CDR3 protein is CASSPVRTEQFF. DNA of the CDR3: TGTGCCAGCAGCCCCGTGCGGACTGAGCAGTTCTTC.

The rearrangement joins TRBV18 to TRBJ2-5; TRBD1 aligns across 7 bases. Germline V gene data show CDR1 as KGHSH and CDR2 as LQKENI. Unmatched junction bases numbered 8, after V lost 2 bases and J lost 5 bases. This CDR3 spans 15 amino acids. The CDR3: CASSPSPGQRETQYF. DNA for the CDR3: TGTGCCAGCTCACCATCTCCGGGACAGAGGGAGACCCAGTACTTC.

This clone was recorded only once. This sequence joins TRBV11-3 and TRBJ2-1; 12 bases map to TRBD2. In germline, CDR1 is SGHNT, CDR2 YENEEA. The V gene end was trimmed by 0 bases and the J gene end by 10 bases; junction bases not matched to a gene: 7. The CDR3 is made up of 16 amino acids. The CDR3 DNA is TGTGCCAGCAGCTTAGATGCTAGCGGGAGGGCCTGGGAGCAGTTCTTC. It encodes CASSLDASGRAWEQFF. The whole variable domain, filled in from reference TRBV11-3 and TRBJ2-1, reads EAGVVQSPRYKIIEKKQPVAFWCNPISGHNTLYWYLQNLGQGPELLIRYENEEAVDDSQLPKDRFSAERLKGVDSTLKIQPAELGDSAVYLCASSLDASGRAWEQFFGPGTRLTVL.

The V gene is TRBV25-1, the J gene TRBJ2-2; the D is unclear. CDR1 and CDR2 (germline): MGHDK, SYGVNS. Deletions cut 2 bases from V and 3 bases from J, with 7 bases between. The CDR3 sequence is 14 residues long. CDR3 DNA sequence: TGTGCCAGCAGTGAAGTTTTGCACACCGGGGAGCTGTTTTTT. Amino acid sequence: CASSEVLHTGELFF.

The chain carries TRBV25-1 and TRBJ2-1; tentatively, D is TRBD1 (6 bases). The length of the CDR3 is 15 residues. Trimming stripped 7 bases from V and 6 bases from J, with 19 bases between. Germline values: CDR1 MGHDK, CDR2 SYGVNS. CDR3 residues: CASTNTGTSGNEQFF. The CDR3 region has the DNA TGTGCCAGCACCAATACAGGGACAAGCGGCAATGAGCAGTTCTTC. The variable domain in full, completed from reference TRBV25-1 and TRBJ2-1, reads EADIYQTPRYLVIGTGKKITLECSQTMGHDKMYWYQQDPGMELHLIHYSYGVNSTEKGDLSSESTVSRIRTEHFPLTLESARPSHTSQYLCASTNTGTSGNEQFFGPGTRLTVL.

The chain uses TRBV28 and TRBJ2-7, with unresolved D. The CDR3 runs 15 residues. The V end lost 6 bases, the J end lost 0 bases, and 15 bases lay between the germline ends. In germline, CDR1 is MDHEN, CDR2 SYDVKM. CDR3 sequence (DNA): TGTGCCAGCAGCCCCAGAAGGCACGGCTCCTACGAGCAGTACTTC. Its translation: CASSPRRHGSYEQYF.

The CDR3 nucleotides are TGTGCCAGCAGCCCGACCGGGGACAGAAATCAGCCCCAGCATTTT. Translating it yields CASSPTGDRNQPQHF. The chain couples TRBV7-3 to TRBJ1-5; 7 bases agree with TRBD1. After removal of 5 bases from V and 4 bases from J, the junction contained 8 bases not matched to a gene. CDR3 size: 15 residues. Germline V gives CDR1 SGHTA, CDR2 FQGTGA. Variable domain in full (rest from reference TRBV7-3 and TRBJ1-5): GAGVSQTPSNKVTEKGKYVELRCDPISGHTALYWYRQSLGQGPEFLIYFQGTGAADDSGLPNDRFFAVRPEGSVSTLKIQRTERGDSAVYLCASSPTGDRNQPQHFGDGTRLSIL.

This clone was recorded only once. V is TRBV7-3 and J is TRBJ2-1, with unresolved D. V was shortened by 5 bases and J by 7 bases, with 12 bases between the two germline ends. This CDR3 is built from 13 residues. Germline V CDR1 and CDR2: SGHTA, FQGTGA. In nucleotides, the CDR3 is TGTGCCAGCAGCCGGTCCCAAAATAATGAGCAGTTCTTC. Protein: CASSRSQNNEQFF.

The chain carries TRBV27 and TRBJ1-3; possibly TRBD1 for D (5 bases). The CDR3 length is 17 residues. From germline, CDR1 is MNHEY and CDR2 SMNVEV (reference sequence). V gave up 5 bases and J gave up 0 bases, with 17 bases separating them. The CDR3 DNA follows: TGTGCCAGCAGTCCTAGCCCCGGGGCTTACTCTGGAAACACCATATATTTT. Translated, it gives CASSPSPGAYSGNTIYF.

V gene TRBV4-1 combines with J gene TRBJ2-3; D not certain. V was pared by 1 base and J by 6 bases, with 11 bases between. The germline V gene encodes CDR1 MGHRA and CDR2 YSYEKL. The CDR3 is 14 residues long. The DNA of the CDR3 is TGCGCCAGCAGCCAAGGGGATAAGGAGGATACGCAGTATTTT. Its translation: CASSQGDKEDTQYF.

V gene TRBV21-1 combines with J gene TRBJ2-7; the table calls TRBD2, which could not be checked here. TRBV21-1 is labeled a pseudogene. CDR3 size: 9 residues. This CDR3 is CARGGEQYF. The CDR3, as DNA: TGTGCCCGGGGGGGCGAGCAGTACTTC.

The V call is TRBV6-6, the J call TRBJ1-2; 10 bases line up with TRBD1. CDR1 is MNHNY and CDR2 is SVGAGI in the germline V gene (reference sequence). The junction had 7 bases not matched to a gene; V was cut back by 1 base and J by 5 bases. The CDR3 has 16 amino acids. The CDR3: CASSYLDRGDRYGYTF. The CDR3 DNA reads TGTGCCAGCAGTTACTTGGACAGGGGGGATCGGTATGGCTACACCTTC.

The chain has TRBV7-9 and TRBJ1-1; 7 bases fit TRBD1. The CDR3 has 14 residues. Per the germline V gene, CDR1 is SEHNR and CDR2 is FQNEAQ (reference sequence). The junction had 2 bases not matched to a gene; V was cut back by 3 bases and J by 1 base. The CDR3 DNA is TGTGCCAGCAGCTTGGGACAGTCGAACACTGAAGCTTTCTTT. The encoded protein is CASSLGQSNTEAFF.

The V and J genes are TRBV5-5 and TRBJ1-5, with D unresolved. The CDR3 has 14 residues. Trimming stripped 0 bases from V and 2 bases from J, with 6 bases between. Germline lookup yields CDR1 SGHKS and CDR2 YYEKEE (reference sequence). The CDR3 DNA follows: TGTGCCAGCAGCTTGGTTGGTGGCAATCAGCCCCAGCATTTT. It is translated as CASSLVGGNQPQHF. Looking up the rest from reference TRBV5-5 and TRBJ1-5 gives the full variable domain: DAGVTQSPTHLIKTRGQQVTLRCSPISGHKSVSWYQQVLGQGPQFIFQYYEKEERGRGNFPDRFSARQFPNYSSELNVNALLLGDSALYLCASSLVGGNQPQHFGDGTRLSIL.